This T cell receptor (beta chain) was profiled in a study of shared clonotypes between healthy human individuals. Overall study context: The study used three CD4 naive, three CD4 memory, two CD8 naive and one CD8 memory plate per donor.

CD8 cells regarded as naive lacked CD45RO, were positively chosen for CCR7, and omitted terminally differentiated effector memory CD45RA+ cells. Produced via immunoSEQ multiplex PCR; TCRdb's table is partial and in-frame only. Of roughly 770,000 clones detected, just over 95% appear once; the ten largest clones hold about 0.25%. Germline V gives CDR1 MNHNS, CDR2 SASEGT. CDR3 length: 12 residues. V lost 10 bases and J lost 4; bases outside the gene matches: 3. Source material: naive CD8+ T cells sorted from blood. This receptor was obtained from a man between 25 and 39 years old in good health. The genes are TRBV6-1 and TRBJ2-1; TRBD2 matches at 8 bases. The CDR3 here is CATEREYNEQFF. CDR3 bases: TGTGCCACCGAGCGGGAGTACAATGAGCAGTTCTTC.